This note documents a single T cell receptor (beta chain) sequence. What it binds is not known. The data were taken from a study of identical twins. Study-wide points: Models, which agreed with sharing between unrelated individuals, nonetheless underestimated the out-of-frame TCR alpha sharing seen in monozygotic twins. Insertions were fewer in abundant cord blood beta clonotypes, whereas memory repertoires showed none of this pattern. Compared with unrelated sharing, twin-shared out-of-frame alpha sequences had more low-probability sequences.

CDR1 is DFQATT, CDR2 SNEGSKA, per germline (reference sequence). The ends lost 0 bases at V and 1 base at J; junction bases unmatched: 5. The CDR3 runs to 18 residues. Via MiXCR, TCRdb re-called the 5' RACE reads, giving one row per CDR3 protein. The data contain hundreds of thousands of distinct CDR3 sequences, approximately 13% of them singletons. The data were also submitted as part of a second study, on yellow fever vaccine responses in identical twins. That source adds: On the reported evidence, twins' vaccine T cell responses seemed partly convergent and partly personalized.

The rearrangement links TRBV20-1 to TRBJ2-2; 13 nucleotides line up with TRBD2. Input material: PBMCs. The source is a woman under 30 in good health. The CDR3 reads CSARDTSGRAVNTGELFF. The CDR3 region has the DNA TGCAGTGCTAGAGATACTAGCGGGAGGGCCGTGAACACCGGGGAGCTGTTTTTT.